This T cell receptor (beta chain) was recorded in a study of radiation and T cells in renal cell carcinoma. Overall study context: Nephrectomy followed 15 Gy stereotactic body radiation by 4 weeks.

Concerning this clone itself: The antigen remains undetermined.

Method: immunoSEQ multiplex PCR; TCRdb's copy keeps in-frame clones and lacks some. Of 120,000 to 150,000 clones in the sample, roughly nine tenths were seen once. V lost 3 bases, J lost 2 bases, and 5 bases lay in between. This CDR3 has 13 amino acids. Germline values: CDR1 GTSNPN, CDR2 SVGIG (reference sequence). Time point: baseline pretreatment blood. The treatment is: 15 Gy SBRT to primary tumor, nephrectomy 4 weeks later. Blood was sampled at baseline, 2 weeks and 4 weeks after SBRT. The tumor was a clear cell renal cell carcinoma. Study observations and caveats: Top tumor clonotypes rose in blood 2 weeks post-radiation, then contracted.

The chain joins TRBV30 to TRBJ2-6, with D unclear. This sample comprised blood, obtained from a patient whose treatment included radiotherapy and nephrectomy. This clonotype was obtained from an older woman with renal cell carcinoma. For the CDR3, the DNA is TGTGCCTGGAGGACCGCTGGGGCCAACGTCCTGACTTTC. As protein: CAWRTAGANVLTF.